The 27 T cell receptor beta chains presented below share a single source sample, sequenced in a study of T cells in Graves' hyperthyroidism and ophthalmopathy. What was amplified from RNA transcripts were TCR beta CDR3 regions. In the first-round RT-PCR of the TCR CDR3, the HTBI primer set was used. TCRdb recomputed calls from the multiplex PCR reads with MiXCR, one row per CDR3 protein. The table includes some 600,000 distinct CDR3 sequences, about half detected once. Sequenced sample: peripheral blood or thyroid tissue (not recorded which). The receptors originated from a woman between 18 and 30 years old with Graves' hyperthyroidism.

On this clonotype: One junction end does not reproduce the germline sequence, and a read error may be involved. CDR3 residues: CASSSSGDTQYF. As DNA, the CDR3 is TGCGCCAGCAGCTCCAGTGGCGATACGCAGTATTTT. This chain joins TRBV7-2 and TRBJ2-3; D is undetermined. Looked up from germline, CDR1 is SGHTA and CDR2 is FQGNSA. CDR3 size: 12 residues.

The chain carries TRBV7-3 and TRBJ1-1, with a tentative D call TRBD1 (6 bases). The CDR3 covers 13 residues. Per the germline V gene, CDR1 is SGHTA and CDR2 is FQGTGA. Deletions cut 5 bases from V and 6 bases from J, with 13 bases between. CDR3 protein: CASSRHREPEAFF. The CDR3 DNA reads as TGTGCCAGCAGCCGCCACAGGGAGCCTGAAGCTTTCTTT.

V gene TRBV20-1 combines with J gene TRBJ1-1, with D uncertain. Germline V gene sequence: CDR1 DFQATT, CDR2 SNEGSKA (reference sequence). Trimming pared 5 bases from V and 3 bases from J, leaving 10 bases between. There are 12 residues in the CDR3. The DNA for the CDR3 is TGCAGTGCTCCCGGGGTTCACACTGAAGCTTTCTTT. Residues: CSAPGVHTEAFF.

This clonotype was found once. The chain has TRBV20-1 and TRBJ2-2, with D maybe TRBD1 (5 bases). Looked up from germline, CDR1 is DFQATT and CDR2 is SNEGSKA (reference sequence). V was trimmed by 5 bases and J by 8 bases, leaving 9 bases between them. The CDR3 spans 11 residues. CDR3 bases: TGCAGTGCTCCTAAGGGGGGGGAGCTGTTTTTT. This gives the protein CSAPKGGELFF.

There are a few counts of this clonotype. The CDR3 nucleotides read TGTGCCAGCAGCCCGGTCTCCGGGTTCCTCGCCGGAAACACCATATATTTT. It translates to CASSPVSGFLAGNTIYF. The rearrangement links TRBV7-9 to TRBJ1-3; D gene uncertain. Germline-derived CDR1 and CDR2 are SEHNR and FQNEAQ (reference sequence). The length of the CDR3 is 17 residues. The germline V and J ends were trimmed by 5 bases and 4 bases, with 21 bases remaining between them.

This clonotype showed up just a few times. The CDR3 is CASSLQAAINYGYTF. CDR3 sequence (DNA): TGTGCCAGCAGCTTACAAGCGGCTATTAACTATGGCTACACCTTC. J is TRBJ1-2 and V is TRBV7-8; no definite D call. Germline assignment: CDR1 SGHVS and CDR2 FQNEAQ. The CDR3 is 15 amino acids. Trimming removed 2 bases from V and 1 base from J, with 11 bases in between.

This clonotype was counted once. The V gene is TRBV15, the J gene TRBJ1-5, with TRBD1 matching 7 bases. Germline V gene lookup returns CDR1 LNHNV and CDR2 YYDKDF (reference sequence). The CDR3 has 16 residues. V dropped 2 bases and J dropped 4; count of bases not matched to a gene: 8. The CDR3 coding sequence is TGTGCCACCAGCAGACGGACAGGCGGGCCTAATCAGCCCCAGCATTTT. Translating it yields CATSRRTGGPNQPQHF.

The chain combines TRBV7-9 with TRBJ2-7, with 10 positions matching TRBD1. The ends lost 5 bases at V and 3 bases at J; junction bases unmatched: 7. Germline CDR1 SEHNR, CDR2 FQNEAQ (reference sequence). The CDR3 totals 15 residues. CDR3 loop: CASSQGTGAYYEQYF. The CDR3 region has the DNA TGTGCCAGCAGCCAGGGGACAGGGGCTTACTACGAGCAGTACTTC.

In the case of this clonotype: A read error is possible here, since a much larger clone lies one base away. The rearrangement links TRBV2 to TRBJ2-7; TRBD1 might be the D (6 bases). CDR1 is SNHLY, CDR2 FYNNEI, per germline. The CDR3 contains 13 residues. Here the CDR3 reads CAGRLRGGYEQYF. The CDR3 bases are TGTGCCGGCAGGCTCAGGGGTGGCTACGAGCAGTACTTC.

This clonotype was detected only a few times. This chain links TRBV30 with TRBJ1-2, with a tentative D call TRBD1 (6 bases). V was shortened by 1 base and J by 2 bases, with 14 bases between the two germline ends. Germline V CDR1 and CDR2: GTSNPN, SVGIG (reference sequence). The length of the CDR3 is 15 residues. As DNA, the CDR3 is TGTGCCTGGAGTGCCGACTACGGACAGAACTATGGCTACACCTTC. It yields the protein CAWSADYGQNYGYTF.

This clonotype was counted between two and nine times. The J gene is TRBJ1-1, the V gene TRBV2, with unresolved D. V was clipped by 7 bases and J by 5 bases, with 11 bases between them. CDR1 is SNHLY and CDR2 is FYNNEI in the germline V gene. The CDR3 has 12 amino acids. The CDR3 protein is CASTLGLTEAFF. CDR3 DNA sequence: TGTGCCAGCACCCTCGGACTGACTGAAGCTTTCTTT.

This clonotype was observed at least ten times. The chain joins TRBV7-9 to TRBJ1-2, with D unresolved. The germline gives CDR1 SEHNR, CDR2 FQNEAQ (reference sequence). The CDR3 sequence is 14 residues long. Trimming removed 5 bases at V and 8 bases at J, with 18 bases between. The DNA for the CDR3 is TGTGCCAGCAGCCCCCGTTTCGCGGTGGAAGGCTACACCTTC. The encoded protein is CASSPRFAVEGYTF.

The chain is built from TRBV29-1 and TRBJ1-2; tentative D call: TRBD1 (6 bases). With 1 base removed from V and 4 bases from J, the gap between germline ends came to 13 bases. The CDR3 runs to 14 residues. Germline-derived CDR1 and CDR2 are SQVTM and ANQGSEA. CDR3 sequence: CSVEAGAGGYGYTF. In nucleotides, the CDR3 is TGCAGCGTTGAAGCAGGGGCGGGCGGCTATGGCTACACCTTC.

In DNA, the CDR3 is TGTGCCCCGCCGACAGGGGCCAACTATGGCTACACCTTC. It encodes CAPPTGANYGYTF. The genes are TRBV19 and TRBJ1-2; 8 nucleotides line up with TRBD1. The V gene end was trimmed by 11 bases and the J gene end by 2 bases; junction bases not matched to a gene: 7. From germline, CDR1 is LNHDA and CDR2 SQIVND (reference sequence). The CDR3 is made up of 13 amino acids.

The rearrangement joins TRBV20-1 to TRBJ2-7; no clear D. The CDR3 is made up of 12 amino acids. CDR1 is DFQATT and CDR2 is SNEGSKA in the germline V gene (reference sequence). V was pared by 1 base and J by 1 base, with 5 bases between. CDR3 coding DNA: TGCAGTGCTAGAGGGAGTTCCTACGAGCAGTACTTC. Its translation: CSARGSSYEQYF.

This chain connects TRBV29-1 to TRBJ1-2; 7 nucleotides line up with TRBD1. The J segment lost 5 bases and the V segment lost 6 bases, leaving 3 bases of the junction unmatched. The germline gives CDR1 SQVTM, CDR2 ANQGSEA. CDR3 length equals 11 residues. The CDR3 region has the DNA TGCAGCGTCGGACAGGTGTATGGCTACACCTTC. Translated: CSVGQVYGYTF.

This clonotype was seen repeatedly, ten times or more. The genes are TRBV7-9 and TRBJ1-2, with D perhaps matching TRBD1 (5 bases). Germline CDR1 is SEHNR and CDR2 is FQNEAQ (reference sequence). V was trimmed by 5 bases and J by 6 bases, leaving 16 bases between them. The CDR3 totals 14 residues. The CDR3 reads CASSRGAGTDGYTF. CDR3 DNA: TGTGCCAGCAGCCGCGGGGCAGGGACGGATGGCTACACCTTC.

This clonotype has more than one count but fewer than ten. The J gene is TRBJ2-7, the V gene TRBV2; unclear D gene. Germline assignment: CDR1 SNHLY and CDR2 FYNNEI. V shed 6 bases and J shed 3 bases, with 12 bases lying between them. This CDR3 has 13 amino acids. The CDR3 DNA follows: TGTGCCAGCAGCCAAGGAAGTGTCTACGAGCAGTACTTC. Protein product: CASSQGSVYEQYF.

This clonotype has a handful of counts. The V and J genes are TRBV6-2 or TRBV6-3 and TRBJ1-5, with 7 bases that match TRBD1. This CDR3 has 14 amino acids. CDR1 and CDR2 (germline): MNHEY, SVGEGT. The V gene end was trimmed by 6 bases and the J gene end by 6 bases; junction bases not matched to a gene: 8. Here the CDR3 DNA reads TGTGCCAGCAGCCCAAGGAGGGGGCGTCAGCCCCAGCATTTT. Translated: CASSPRRGRQPQHF.

The V gene is TRBV7-8, the J gene TRBJ2-7; D possibly matches TRBD1 or TRBD2 (5 bases each). CDR3 length: 15 amino acids. The V and J ends lost 2 bases and 4 bases respectively, with 15 bases between them. The germline CDR1 and CDR2 sequences are SGHVS and FQNEAQ. The DNA for the CDR3 is TGTGCCAGCAGCTTAACTGGGACGAACCTATACGAGCAGTACTTC. It specifies CASSLTGTNLYEQYF.

The rearrangement links TRBV19 to TRBJ2-7; D not resolved. V lost 1 base and J lost 8, with 12 bases in between. There are 13 residues in the CDR3. CDR1 LNHDA and CDR2 SQIVND come from the germline V gene (reference sequence). The CDR3 nucleotides are TGTGCCAGTAGTATAGGGACCAACGGGCAGCAGTACTTC. Residues: CASSIGTNGQQYF.

The chain employs TRBV15 and TRBJ1-4; D is undetermined. V gave up 0 bases and J gave up 6 bases, with 11 bases separating them. Germline lookup yields CDR1 LNHNV and CDR2 YYDKDF (reference sequence). There are 15 residues in the CDR3. The chain's CDR3 is CATSRDRVADEKLFF. The CDR3 nucleotides are TGTGCCACCAGCAGAGATCGGGTGGCGGATGAAAAACTGTTTTTT.

This clonotype has at least ten counts. This sequence joins TRBV10-3 and TRBJ2-7; maybe TRBD2 (6 bases). CDR3 length: 17 amino acids. The germline V gene has CDR1 ENHRY and CDR2 SYGVKD. Trimming stripped 6 bases from V and 0 bases from J, with 21 bases between. The chain's CDR3 is CAISPGSVAASSYEQYF. The CDR3 coding sequence is TGTGCCATCAGCCCCGGTAGTGTAGCGGCTAGCTCCTACGAGCAGTACTTC.

The chain couples TRBV11-1 to TRBJ1-3; TRBD1 matches 7 bases. This CDR3 comprises 15 residues. Unmatched junction bases numbered 6, after V lost 0 bases and J lost 7 bases. CDR1 SGHAT and CDR2 FQDESV come from the germline V gene (reference sequence). For the CDR3, the DNA is TGTGCCAGCAGCTTAGCGAGGACAGGACCGAACACCATATATTTT. Protein product: CASSLARTGPNTIYF.

J is TRBJ1-1 and V is TRBV7-9; 9 nucleotides match TRBD1. Per germline, CDR1 SEHNR and CDR2 FQNEAQ (reference sequence). The V and J ends lost 4 bases and 5 bases, in that order; junction bases with no gene match: 8. The CDR3 covers 15 residues. CDR3 sequence (DNA): TGTGCCAGCAGCTCTCCGGGACAGGGAGGAACTGAAGCTTTCTTT. Its translation is CASSSPGQGGTEAFF.

The genes are TRBV19 and TRBJ2-2; D is possibly TRBD1 (5 bases). The CDR3 extends over 14 amino acids. V shed 1 base and J shed 5 bases, with 8 bases lying between them. Germline V lookup: CDR1 LNHDA, CDR2 SQIVND (reference sequence). CDR3 in amino acids: CASSIGTSTGELFF. CDR3 DNA sequence: TGTGCCAGTAGTATAGGGACAAGTACCGGGGAGCTGTTTTTT.

The rearrangement joins TRBV7-8 to TRBJ1-1; the D is unclear. The length of the CDR3 is 15 residues. CDR1 and CDR2 from the germline V gene are SGHVS and FQNEAQ. V lost 5 bases, J lost 0 bases, and 13 bases lay in between. Here the CDR3 reads CASSRGKVVNTEAFF. Written as DNA, the CDR3 is TGTGCCAGCAGCCGAGGAAAGGTGGTGAACACTGAAGCTTTCTTT.